The 14 T cell receptor beta chains below were found in one sample sequenced in a study of vaccination effects on CD4 cells after COVID-19. Peptide-pool stimulation followed by sequencing identified expanded antigen-specific CD4+ clonotypes in the ViraFEST assay. On roughly day 9 of culture, CD4+ T cells were separated out. Two-dose BNT162b2 or mRNA-1273 vaccination was given to participants. These receptors have no identified antigens. The assay was immunoSEQ multiplex PCR, and TCRdb's table has in-frame clones only and misses some. The repertoire consists of roughly 30,000 clones, with more than 65% occurring once and the leading ten covering 9% to 10%. The source was CD4+ T cells from PBMCs cultured with HCoV-NL63 spike peptides, collected after COVID-19 vaccination. These receptors were taken from a human donor who received a COVID-19 vaccine.

The chain employs TRBV6-5 and TRBJ1-4, with D possibly being TRBD1 (5 bases). V was cut by 7 bases and J by 3 bases, with 9 bases left in between. The V gene's germline CDR1 is MNHEY and CDR2 SVGAGI. The CDR3 sequence is 13 residues long. CDR3 in DNA: TGTGCCAGCACGGGGGAGGCTAATGAAAAACTGTTTTTT. Translation: CASTGEANEKLFF.

This clone was counted once. The rearrangement links TRBV9 to TRBJ2-2, with 8 bases that match TRBD1. Per the germline V gene, CDR1 is SGDLS and CDR2 is YYNGEE. The CDR3 covers 13 residues. The J segment lost 1 base and the V segment lost 10 bases, leaving 3 bases of the junction unmatched. The CDR3 coding sequence is TGTGCCGGCGGGACAGGGAACACCGGGGAGCTGTTTTTT. It translates to CAGGTGNTGELFF.

The chain uses TRBV19 and TRBJ1-4; no definite D call. The CDR3 runs 13 residues. V dropped 7 bases and J dropped 8 bases, with 14 bases sitting between them. The V gene's germline CDR1 is LNHDA and CDR2 SQIVND (reference sequence). Here the CDR3 DNA reads TGTGCCAGTATAGGAGCGAATTTGGAAAAACTGTTTTTT. This sequence encodes CASIGANLEKLFF.

V and J are TRBV9 and TRBJ2-7; 10 bases are shared with TRBD1. CDR1 SGDLS and CDR2 YYNGEE come from the germline V gene. The CDR3 has 17 amino acids. The trim removed 4 bases at V and 3 bases at J, leaving 13 bases unmatched. The CDR3 loop reads CASSPRPGQGQDYEQYF. The CDR3 region has the DNA TGTGCCAGCAGCCCCCGACCGGGACAGGGGCAAGACTACGAGCAGTACTTC. The full variable domain, rest sourced from reference TRBV9 and TRBJ2-7, is DSGVTQTPKHLITATGQRVTLRCSPRSGDLSVYWYQQSLDQGLQFLIQYYNGEERAKGNILERFSAQQFPDLHSELNLSSLELGDSALYFCASSPRPGQGQDYEQYFGPGTRLTVT.

The chain combines TRBV6-1 with TRBJ1-5, with TRBD1 identical over 12 bases. Trimming at V came to 4 bases and at J to 8 bases, leaving 9 bases not matched to a gene. The CDR3 loop spans 16 amino acids. Germline V CDR1 and CDR2: MNHNS, SASEGT. The CDR3 loop reads CASSVSGQGAQKPQHF. In DNA form, the CDR3 reads TGTGCCAGCAGTGTGTCGGGACAGGGGGCTCAGAAGCCCCAGCATTTT.

V is TRBV6-4 and J is TRBJ1-2, with 11 bases lining up with TRBD1. CDR3 length equals 16 residues. Germline V gives CDR1 MRHNA, CDR2 SNTAGT. Trimming took 6 bases from V and 7 from J; bases not matched to a gene: 13. In DNA, the CDR3 is TGTGCCAGCAGACCCGGGACAGGGGGATGGCTTGGTGGCTACACCTTC. Encoded protein: CASRPGTGGWLGGYTF.

This clone is large by share. This rearrangement joins TRBV3-1 (or the pseudogene TRBV3-2) to TRBJ2-6; no firm D call. CDR3 length equals 14 residues. The ends were cut back, 8 bases at V and 0 bases at J, with 8 bases in the middle. Per the germline V gene, CDR1 is LGHDT and CDR2 is YNNKEL (reference sequence). CDR3 residues: CASHIGSGANVLTF. CDR3 sequence (DNA): TGTGCCAGCCATATTGGCTCTGGGGCCAACGTCCTGACTTTC.

DNA for the CDR3: TGTGCCAGCAGTTTCGGGCCCAACGGGGCCACCATATATTTT. The encoded protein is CASSFGPNGATIYF. This chain links TRBV6-2 or TRBV6-3 with TRBJ1-3; D possibly corresponds to TRBD1 (5 bases). Germline-derived CDR1 and CDR2 are MNHEY and SVGEGT. The CDR3 has 14 amino acids. Trimming stripped 4 bases from V and 9 bases from J, with 16 bases between.

V is TRBV2 and J is TRBJ1-6; D may be TRBD1 (6 bases). This CDR3 has 12 residues. CDR1 and CDR2 (germline): SNHLY, FYNNEI. V was cut by 6 bases and J by 7 bases, with 7 bases left in between. CDR3 in DNA: TGTGCCAGCAGCCAGGGGAATTCACCCCTCCACTTT. Translated: CASSQGNSPLHF.

V gene TRBV6-6 combines with J gene TRBJ2-3, with TRBD2 matching 8 bases. The trim removed 6 bases at V and 6 bases at J, leaving 14 bases unmatched. The CDR3 extends over 16 amino acids. Germline V gene sequence: CDR1 MNHNY, CDR2 SVGAGI (reference sequence). The CDR3 region is CASSQGLANTRDTQYF. In nucleotides, the CDR3 is TGTGCCAGCAGCCAAGGACTAGCCAACACTAGGGATACGCAGTATTTT.

The rearrangement links TRBV27 to TRBJ1-5; D gene unclear. Germline CDR1 reads MNHEY; CDR2 reads SMNVEV (reference sequence). The germline V and J ends were trimmed by 3 bases and 5 bases, with 14 bases remaining between them. The CDR3 extends over 15 amino acids. The CDR3 region is CASSFGVQGDQPQHF. CDR3 sequence (DNA): TGTGCCAGCAGTTTTGGTGTCCAAGGCGATCAGCCCCAGCATTTT.

This clone was seen more than once but under ten times. The rearrangement uses TRBV3-1 (or the pseudogene TRBV3-2) and TRBJ2-7; D not certain. Germline CDR1 is LGHDT and CDR2 is YNNKEL (reference sequence). The CDR3 loop spans 13 amino acids. Trimming removed 4 bases at V and 3 bases at J, with 10 bases between. The CDR3 nucleotides are TGTGCCAGCAGCCCAAGGGCTGGCTACGAGCAGTACTTC. This codes for CASSPRAGYEQYF.

This chain links TRBV21-1 with TRBJ1-1. TRBV21-1 is recorded as a pseudogene. The CDR3 runs 18 residues. The CDR3 DNA follows: TGTGCCAGCAGCAAAAAAAGGGGCAGGGCTACACTGAGGGCTGAAGCTTTCTTT. Protein sequence: CASSKKRGRATLRAEAFF.

This chain connects TRBV7-7 to TRBJ2-3, with a weak D call TRBD1 (5 bases). Germline V gene sequence: CDR1 SSHAT, CDR2 FNYEAQ (reference sequence). Trimming shortened V by 1 base and J by 3 bases, and 11 bases separated the two germline ends. CDR3 length: 15 amino acids. CDR3: CASSLGLGQTDTQYF. The CDR3 nucleotides are TGTGCCAGCAGCTTAGGGTTGGGGCAAACAGATACGCAGTATTTT.